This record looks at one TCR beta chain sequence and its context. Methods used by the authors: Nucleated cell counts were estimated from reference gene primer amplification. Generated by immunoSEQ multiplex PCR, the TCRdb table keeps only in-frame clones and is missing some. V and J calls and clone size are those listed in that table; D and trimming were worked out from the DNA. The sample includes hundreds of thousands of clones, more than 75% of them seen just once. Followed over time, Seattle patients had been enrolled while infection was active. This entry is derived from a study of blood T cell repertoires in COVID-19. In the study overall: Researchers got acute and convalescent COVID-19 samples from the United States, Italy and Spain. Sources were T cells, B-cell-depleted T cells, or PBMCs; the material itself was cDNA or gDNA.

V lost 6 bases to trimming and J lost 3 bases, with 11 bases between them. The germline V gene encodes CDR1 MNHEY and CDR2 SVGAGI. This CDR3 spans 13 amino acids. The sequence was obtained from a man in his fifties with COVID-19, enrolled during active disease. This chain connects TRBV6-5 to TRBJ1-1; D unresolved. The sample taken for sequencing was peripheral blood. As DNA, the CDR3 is TGTGCCAGCAGCCGAACCGGGGACACTGAAGCTTTCTTT. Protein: CASSRTGDTEAFF.